The source of this T cell receptor (beta chain) is a study of T-cell reconstitution after alpha-beta-depleted transplantation in children. TCRbeta library preparation incorporated unique molecular identifiers. TCRdb itself ran the PCR reads through MiXCR, one entry per CDR3 protein. This sample has about 580,000 distinct CDR3 sequences, with roughly a quarter found just once. With 7 bases clipped from V and 7 bases from J, the junction kept 12 bases outside the gene matches. The CDR3 sequence is 16 residues long. Per the germline V gene, CDR1 is SGHRS and CDR2 is YFSETQ. This TCR was recovered from a boy under two years old with Wiskott-Aldrich syndrome, due to receive a stem cell transplant. V is TRBV5-1 and J is TRBJ1-4; 11 nucleotides match TRBD1. Sequencing was performed on PBMCs, taken before TCRalphabeta/CD19-depleted stem cell transplant. In nucleotides, the CDR3 is TGCGCCAGCCAAGCCGGGACAGGGGGGAAAGGTGAAAAACTGTTTTTT. Its protein product is CASQAGTGGKGEKLFF.